This TCR beta chain stems from a study of blood T cell repertoires in COVID-19. Overall study context: PBMCs, B-cell-depleted T cells, or T cells were the source of the cDNA or gDNA that made up the material.

Source study methods: Amplification of reference gene primers provided the estimated nucleated cell counts. Assay: immunoSEQ multiplex PCR; the TCRdb copy retains only in-frame clones and omits some. D and trimming come from the DNA, and the V and J calls and clone size come from that table. The sample lists around 280,000 clones, roughly 89% occurring once. Enrollees, about 18 to 89 years old, lived in 25 or so US areas. Either two negative PCRs, clearance, or symptom resolution qualified Cohort 3 donors as recovered. Germline values: CDR1 MDHEN, CDR2 SYDVKM. This CDR3 comprises 18 residues. The V end lost 2 bases, the J end lost 3 bases, and 22 bases lay between the germline ends.

The origin of this receptor is a woman aged 40 to 50 who had recovered from COVID-19. The gene calls are TRBV28 and TRBJ1-2; maybe TRBD1 (6 bases). The sequenced sample consisted of PBMCs or T cells enriched from blood (not recorded which). In nucleotides, the CDR3 is TGTGCCAGCAGTTTAGGGTGGGGACATACTCCAAAGGACTATGGCTACACCTTC. Translating it yields CASSLGWGHTPKDYGYTF.